The entry below describes one T cell receptor beta chain. The antigen is not known. Its ends do not fully match the called genes, so a read error is possible. This entry comes from a study of shared clonotypes between healthy human individuals. Whole-study results and caveats: Estimated richness values were generally larger in naive subsets than in memory subsets. When naive CD4 clonotypes were compared across a handful of donors, 4% to 5.5% were shared.

Measured with immunoSEQ multiplex PCR; TCRdb has only the in-frame clones, and not every one. The sample includes about 2 million clones, roughly 95% of them seen just once. Every one of the donors was a Caucasian adult that lived in Nashville, Tennessee. This CDR3 has 15 residues. The germline CDR1 and CDR2 sequences are SGHAT and FQNNGV. Sequenced material: naive CD4+ T cells sorted from blood. This sample's subset: CD45RA+ positively selected. The chain couples TRBV11-2 to TRBJ2-1; 9 bases match TRBD2. The receptor comes from a man younger than 35 in good health. As DNA, the CDR3 is TGTGCCAGCGGCTTCTCTAGCGGGGTAGGGAATGAGCAGTTCTTC. Protein product: CASGFSSGVGNEQFF.